This T cell receptor (beta chain) was retrieved from a study of cytomegalovirus exposure and HLA in healthy donors. Study-level points and caveats: By HLA locus, TCR association rates varied in a later analysis, with DRB1 showing the most and HLA-C the fewest.

With regard to this clone: The antigen is undetermined.

The PCR contained 60 Vbeta and 13 Jbeta primers. The repertoire was sequenced with immunoSEQ multiplex PCR; TCRdb's copy has only in-frame clones and lacks some. The sample holds about 190,000 clones; 65% to 80% are singletons and the top ten take more than 4%. V lost 2 bases, J lost 5 bases, and 9 bases lay in between. The CDR3 runs to 14 residues. CDR1 is SGHTA and CDR2 is FQGNSA in the germline V gene. The chain carries TRBV7-2 and TRBJ2-2, with D possibly matching TRBD1 (6 bases). Input material: PBMCs. This receptor was obtained from a man aged 25-45 years in good health and CMV-seropositive. CDR3 sequence: CASSLSGETGELFF. DNA of the CDR3: TGTGCCAGCAGCTTATCAGGGGAAACCGGGGAGCTGTTTTTT.